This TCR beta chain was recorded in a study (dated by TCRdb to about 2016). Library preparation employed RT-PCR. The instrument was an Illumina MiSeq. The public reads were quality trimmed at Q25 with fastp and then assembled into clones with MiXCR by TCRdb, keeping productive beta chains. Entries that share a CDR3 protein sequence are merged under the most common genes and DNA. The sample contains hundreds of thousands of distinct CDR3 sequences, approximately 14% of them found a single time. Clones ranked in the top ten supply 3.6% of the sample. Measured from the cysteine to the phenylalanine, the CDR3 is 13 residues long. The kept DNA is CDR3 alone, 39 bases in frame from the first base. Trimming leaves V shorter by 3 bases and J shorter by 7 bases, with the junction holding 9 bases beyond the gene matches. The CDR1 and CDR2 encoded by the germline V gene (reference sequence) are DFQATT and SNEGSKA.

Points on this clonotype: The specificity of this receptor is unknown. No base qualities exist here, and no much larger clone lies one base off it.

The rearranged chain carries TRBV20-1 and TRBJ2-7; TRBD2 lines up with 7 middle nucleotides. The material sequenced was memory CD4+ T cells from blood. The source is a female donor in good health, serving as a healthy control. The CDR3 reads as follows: CSARDPLGGEQYF. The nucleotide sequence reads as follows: TGCAGTGCTAGGGATCCCCTGGGAGGGGAGCAGTACTTC.